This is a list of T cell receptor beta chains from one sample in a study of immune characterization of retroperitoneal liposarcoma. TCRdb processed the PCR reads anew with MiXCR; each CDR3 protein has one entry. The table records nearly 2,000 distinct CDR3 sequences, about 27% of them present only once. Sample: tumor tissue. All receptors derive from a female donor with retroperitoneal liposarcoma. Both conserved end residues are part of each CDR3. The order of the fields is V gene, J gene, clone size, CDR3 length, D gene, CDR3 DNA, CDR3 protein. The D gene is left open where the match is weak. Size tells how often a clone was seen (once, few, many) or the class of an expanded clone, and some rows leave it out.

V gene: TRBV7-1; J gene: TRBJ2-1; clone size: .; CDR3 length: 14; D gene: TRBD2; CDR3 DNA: TGTGCCAGCAGCCAAGGACTAGACAGCGATGAGCAGTTCTTC; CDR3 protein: CASSQGLDSDEQFF
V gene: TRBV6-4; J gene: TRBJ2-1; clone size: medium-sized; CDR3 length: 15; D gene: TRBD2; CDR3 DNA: TGTGCCAGCAGCCCCCTAGCGGGAGAAAACAATGAGCAGTTCTTC; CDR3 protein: CASSPLAGENNEQFF
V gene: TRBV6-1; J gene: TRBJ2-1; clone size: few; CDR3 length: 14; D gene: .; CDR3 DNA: TGTGCCAGCAGGTCTCTTGACGCGTACAATGAGCAGTTCTTC; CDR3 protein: CASRSLDAYNEQFF
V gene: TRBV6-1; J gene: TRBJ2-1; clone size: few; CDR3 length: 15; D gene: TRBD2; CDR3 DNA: TGTGCCAGCAGTGAAACTAGCGGGGGTTACAATGAGCAGTTCTTC; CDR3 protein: CASSETSGGYNEQFF
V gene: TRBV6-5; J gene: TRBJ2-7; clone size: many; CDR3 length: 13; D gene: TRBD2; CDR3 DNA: TGTGCCGCCGCCGGGGGGGGTTCCTACGAGCAGTACTTC; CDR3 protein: CAAAGGGSYEQYF
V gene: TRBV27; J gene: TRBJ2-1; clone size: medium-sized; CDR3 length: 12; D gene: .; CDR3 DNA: TGTGCCAGCAGTTTTACAGGGTCGGTGGAATACTTC; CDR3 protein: CASSFTGSVEYF
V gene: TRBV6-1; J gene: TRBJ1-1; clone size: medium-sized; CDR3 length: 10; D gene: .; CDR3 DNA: TGTGCCAGCAGTGAAAATGAAGCTTTCTTT; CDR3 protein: CASSENEAFF
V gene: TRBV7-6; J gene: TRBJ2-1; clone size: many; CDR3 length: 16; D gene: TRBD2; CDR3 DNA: TGTGCCAGCAGCACCTTAGCGGGAGCCTCCTACAATGAGCAGTTCTTC; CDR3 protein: CASSTLAGASYNEQFF
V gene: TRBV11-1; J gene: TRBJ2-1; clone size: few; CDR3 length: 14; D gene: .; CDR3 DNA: TGTGCCAGCACCCCAGGGGGGACCTTCGATGAGCAGTTCTTC; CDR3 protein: CASTPGGTFDEQFF
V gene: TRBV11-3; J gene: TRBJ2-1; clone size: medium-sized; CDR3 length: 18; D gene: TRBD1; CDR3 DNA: TGTGCCAGCAGCCCGACCGGGACAGGGGTGGTAGCCAAAAACATTCAGTTCTTC; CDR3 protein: CASSPTGTGVVAKNIQFF
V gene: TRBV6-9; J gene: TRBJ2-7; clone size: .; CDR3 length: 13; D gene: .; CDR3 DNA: TGTGCCAGCAGTTACACAGGGAACTACGAGCAGTACTTC; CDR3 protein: CASSYTGNYEQYF
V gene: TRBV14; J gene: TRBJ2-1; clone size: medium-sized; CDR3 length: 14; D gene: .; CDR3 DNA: TGTGCCAGCAGCCAAGATATGGGGTTGAATGAGCAGTTCTTC; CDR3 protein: CASSQDMGLNEQFF
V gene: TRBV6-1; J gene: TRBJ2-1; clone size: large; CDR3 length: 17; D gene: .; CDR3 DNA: TGTGCCAGCAGTGAAATGAGGGACTTAAAAAACCAAGAGACCCAGTTCTTC; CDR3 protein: CASSEMRDLKNQETQFF
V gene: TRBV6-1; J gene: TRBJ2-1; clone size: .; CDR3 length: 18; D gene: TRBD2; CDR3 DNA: TGTGCCAGCAGTTCTCCATGGACTAGCGGGAGCTCCTACAATGAGCAGTTCTTC; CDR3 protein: CASSSPWTSGSSYNEQFF
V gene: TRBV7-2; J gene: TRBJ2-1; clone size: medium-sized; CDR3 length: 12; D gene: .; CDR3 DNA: TGTGCCAGCAGCCCTACTAGTTACGAGCAGTTCTTC; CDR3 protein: CASSPTSYEQFF
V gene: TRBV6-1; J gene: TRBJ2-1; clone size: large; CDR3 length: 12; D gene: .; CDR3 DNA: TGTGCCAGCCGATCGCGGGGAAATGAGCAGTTCTTC; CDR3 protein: CASRSRGNEQFF
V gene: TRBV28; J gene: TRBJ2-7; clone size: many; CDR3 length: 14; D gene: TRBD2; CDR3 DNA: TGTGCCAGCTATCAGGGCGGGAGTTCCTACGAGCAGTACTTC; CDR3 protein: CASYQGGSSYEQYF
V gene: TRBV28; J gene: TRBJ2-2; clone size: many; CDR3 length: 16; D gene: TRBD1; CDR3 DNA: TGTGCCAGCAGTTCCCCGGACAGGGGAGACACCGGGGAGCTGTTTTTT; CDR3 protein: CASSSPDRGDTGELFF
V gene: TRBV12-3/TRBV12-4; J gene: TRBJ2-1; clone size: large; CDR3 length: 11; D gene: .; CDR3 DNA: TGTGCCAGCAGTTTAGAATACGAGCAGTTCTTC; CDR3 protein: CASSLEYEQFF
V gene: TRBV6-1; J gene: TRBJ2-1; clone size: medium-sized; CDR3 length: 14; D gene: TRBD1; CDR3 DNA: TGTGCCAGCAGCCGGACAGGGGGCCAGGAGACCCAGTTCTTC; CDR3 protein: CASSRTGGQETQFF
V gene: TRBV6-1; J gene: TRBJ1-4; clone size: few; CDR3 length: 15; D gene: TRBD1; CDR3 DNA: TGTGCCAGCAGTGAATATAGGACAGGGGTTGAAAAACTGTTTTTT; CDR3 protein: CASSEYRTGVEKLFF
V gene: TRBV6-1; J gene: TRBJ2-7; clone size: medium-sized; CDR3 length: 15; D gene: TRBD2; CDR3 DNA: TGTGCCAGCGGGGGGTCTAGCGGGAGGCCCTACGAGCAGTACTTC; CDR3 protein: CASGGSSGRPYEQYF
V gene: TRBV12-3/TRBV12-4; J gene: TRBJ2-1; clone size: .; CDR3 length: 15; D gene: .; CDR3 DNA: TGTGCCAGCAGTTTTGGGGGAACTATCCAAGAGACCCAGTTCTTC; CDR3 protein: CASSFGGTIQETQFF
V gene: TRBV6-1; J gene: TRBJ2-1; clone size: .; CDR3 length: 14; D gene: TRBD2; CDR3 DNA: TGTGCCAGCATTCCGGGGGGTGCGGTCAATGAGCAGTTCTTC; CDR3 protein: CASIPGGAVNEQFF
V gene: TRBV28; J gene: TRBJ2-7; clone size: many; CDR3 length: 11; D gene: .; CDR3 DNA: TGTGCCAGCAGTTTTTACCCCGAGCAGTACTTC; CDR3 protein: CASSFYPEQYF
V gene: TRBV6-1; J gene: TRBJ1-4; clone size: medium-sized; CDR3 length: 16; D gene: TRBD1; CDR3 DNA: TGTGCCAGCAGTGAAGAACAGGGGAGAACTAATGAAAAACTGTTTTTT; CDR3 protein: CASSEEQGRTNEKLFF
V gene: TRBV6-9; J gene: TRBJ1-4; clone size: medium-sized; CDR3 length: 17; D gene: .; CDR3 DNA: TGTGCCAGCAGTTCATTCCATTCCACGGGGACAAATGAAAAACTGTTTTTT; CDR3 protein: CASSSFHSTGTNEKLFF
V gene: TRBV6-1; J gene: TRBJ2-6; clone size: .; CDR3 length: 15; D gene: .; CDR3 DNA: TGTGCCAGCAGTGAAGAAGGGTATGGGGCCAACGTCCTGACTTTC; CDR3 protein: CASSEEGYGANVLTF
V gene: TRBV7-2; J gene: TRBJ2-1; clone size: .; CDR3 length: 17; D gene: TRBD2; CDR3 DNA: TGTGCCAGCAGCTTTGCCGGGACTAGCGGGATCGTTAATGAGCAGTTCTTC; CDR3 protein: CASSFAGTSGIVNEQFF
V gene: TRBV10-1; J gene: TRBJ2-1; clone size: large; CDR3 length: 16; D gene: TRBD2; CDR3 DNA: TGCGCCAGCAGCCCCGTAGCGGGTAGCTCCTACAATGAGCAGTTCTTC; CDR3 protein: CASSPVAGSSYNEQFF
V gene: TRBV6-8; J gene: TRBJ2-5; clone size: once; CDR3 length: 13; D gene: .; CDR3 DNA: TGTGCCAGCACGGGACCAGGGGTGGGGACCCAGTACTTC; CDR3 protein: CASTGPGVGTQYF
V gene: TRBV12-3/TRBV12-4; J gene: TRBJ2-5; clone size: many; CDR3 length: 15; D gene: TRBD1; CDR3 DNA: TGTGCCAGCAGTTGGGGGGACAGGGAGTCTGAGACCCAGTACTTC; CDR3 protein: CASSWGDRESETQYF
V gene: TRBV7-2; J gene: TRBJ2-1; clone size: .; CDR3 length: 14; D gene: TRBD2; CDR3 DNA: TGTGCCAGCAGCCGCGGGGGGGCCCTCTGGGAGCAGTTCTTC; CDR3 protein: CASSRGGALWEQFF
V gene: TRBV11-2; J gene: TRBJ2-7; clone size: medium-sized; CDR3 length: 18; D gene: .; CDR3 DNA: TGTGCCAGCAGCAAAATGAGAGCCGGGACTTCGAGCTCCTACGAGCAGTACTTC; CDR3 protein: CASSKMRAGTSSSYEQYF
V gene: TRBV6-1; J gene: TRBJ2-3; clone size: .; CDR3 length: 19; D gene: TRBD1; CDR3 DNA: TGTGCCAGCAGTTCTCTGACAGTCCCAGGGGGTCTTAGCACAGATACGCAGTATTTT; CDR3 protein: CASSSLTVPGGLSTDTQYF
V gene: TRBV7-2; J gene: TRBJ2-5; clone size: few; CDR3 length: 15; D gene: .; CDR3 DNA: TGTGCCAGCAGCCGTAGGGGGAGGATCGAAGAGACCCAGTACTTC; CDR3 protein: CASSRRGRIEETQYF
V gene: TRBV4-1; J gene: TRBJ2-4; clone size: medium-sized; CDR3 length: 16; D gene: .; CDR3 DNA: TGCGCCAGCAGCCTTAGGACTGAACTAGCCAAAAACATTCAGTACTTC; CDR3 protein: CASSLRTELAKNIQYF
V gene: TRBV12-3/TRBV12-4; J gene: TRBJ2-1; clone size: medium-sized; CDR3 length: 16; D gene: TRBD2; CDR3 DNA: TGTGCCAGCAGTCCCACGACTAGCGGGAGGTTATACGAGCAGTTCTTC; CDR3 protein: CASSPTTSGRLYEQFF
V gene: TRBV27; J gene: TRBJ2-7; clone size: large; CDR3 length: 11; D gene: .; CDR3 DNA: TGTGCCAGCAGTTCCTCTTACGAGCAGTACTTC; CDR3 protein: CASSSSYEQYF
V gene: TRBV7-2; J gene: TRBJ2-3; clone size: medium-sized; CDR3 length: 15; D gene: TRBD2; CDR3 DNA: TGTGCCAGCAGCTTAGGGAGCGGGGGCACAGATACGCAGTATTTT; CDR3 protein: CASSLGSGGTDTQYF
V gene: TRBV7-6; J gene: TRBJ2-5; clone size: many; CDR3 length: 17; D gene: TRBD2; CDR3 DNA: TGTGCCAGCAGCTTAAGTGTGGCTAGCGGGAGTGTAGAGACCCAGTACTTC; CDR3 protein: CASSLSVASGSVETQYF
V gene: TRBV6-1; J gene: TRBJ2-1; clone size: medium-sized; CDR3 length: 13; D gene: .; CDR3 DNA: TGTGCCAGCAGTGACGACACCTACAATGAGCAGTTCTTC; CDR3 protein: CASSDDTYNEQFF
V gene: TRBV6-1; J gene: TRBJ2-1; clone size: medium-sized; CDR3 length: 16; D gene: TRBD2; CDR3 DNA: TGTGCCAGCAGTTGGTCCAAGGGCGGGAGCGTCAGTGAGCAGTTCTTC; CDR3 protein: CASSWSKGGSVSEQFF
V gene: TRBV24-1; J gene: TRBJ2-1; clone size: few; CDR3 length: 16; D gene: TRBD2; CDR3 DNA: TGTGCCACCAGTGATCGTGCGGGAGCGGCCTACAATGAGCAGTTCTTC; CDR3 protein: CATSDRAGAAYNEQFF
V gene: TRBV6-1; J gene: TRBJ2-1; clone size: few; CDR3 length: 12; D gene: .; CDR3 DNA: TGTGCCAGCGGCCCGGCTGGGGAGCTACCGTTCTTC; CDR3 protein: CASGPAGELPFF